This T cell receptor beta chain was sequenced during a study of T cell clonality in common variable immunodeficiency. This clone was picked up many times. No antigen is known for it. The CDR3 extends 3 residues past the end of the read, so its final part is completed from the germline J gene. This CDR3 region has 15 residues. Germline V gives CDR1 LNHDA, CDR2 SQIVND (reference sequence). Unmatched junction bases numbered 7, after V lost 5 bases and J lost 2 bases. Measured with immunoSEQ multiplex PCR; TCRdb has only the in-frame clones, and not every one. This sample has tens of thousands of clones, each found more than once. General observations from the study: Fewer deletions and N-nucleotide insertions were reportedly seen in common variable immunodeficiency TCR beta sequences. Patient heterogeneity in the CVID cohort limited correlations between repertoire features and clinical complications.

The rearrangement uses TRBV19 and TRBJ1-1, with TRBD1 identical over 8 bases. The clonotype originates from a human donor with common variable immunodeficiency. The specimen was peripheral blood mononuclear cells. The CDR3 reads CASSPRDRINTEAFF. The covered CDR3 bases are TGTGCCAGTAGTCCCCGGGACAGGATAAACACTGAA.